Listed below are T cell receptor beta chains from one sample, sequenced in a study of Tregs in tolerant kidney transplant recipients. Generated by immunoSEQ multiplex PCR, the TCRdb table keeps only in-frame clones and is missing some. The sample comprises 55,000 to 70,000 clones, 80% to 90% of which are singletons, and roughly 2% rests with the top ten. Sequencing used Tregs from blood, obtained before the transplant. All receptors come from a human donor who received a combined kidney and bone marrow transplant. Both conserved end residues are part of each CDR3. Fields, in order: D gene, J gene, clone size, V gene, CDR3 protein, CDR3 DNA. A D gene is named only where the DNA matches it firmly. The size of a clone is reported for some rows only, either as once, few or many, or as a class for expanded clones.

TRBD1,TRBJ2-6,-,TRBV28,CASSPTGQGWANVLTF,TGTGCCAGCAGTCCAACCGGACAGGGCTGGGCCAACGTCCTGACTTTC
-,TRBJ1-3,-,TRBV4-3,CASRRTGSSGNTIYF,TGCGCCAGCAGACGCACAGGGTCCTCTGGAAACACCATATATTTT
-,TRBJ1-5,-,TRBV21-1,CASSRGGRPNSNQPQHF,TGTGCCAGCAGCAGAGGTGGACGGCCAAATAGCAATCAGCCCCAGCATTTT
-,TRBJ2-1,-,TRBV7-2,CASSLGSGSRSYNEQFF,TGTGCCAGCAGCTTAGGGTCCGGGAGTCGGTCCTACAATGAGCAGTTCTTC
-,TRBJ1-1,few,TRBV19,CASGAYMNTEAFF,TGTGCCAGTGGAGCCTATATGAACACTGAAGCTTTCTTT
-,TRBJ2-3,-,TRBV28,CASSRNAPATQYF,TGTGCCAGCAGCAGGAATGCGCCGGCCACGCAGTATTTT
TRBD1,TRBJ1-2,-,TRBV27,CASRPRDRANYGYTF,TGTGCCAGCCGACCACGGGACAGGGCTAACTATGGCTACACCTTC
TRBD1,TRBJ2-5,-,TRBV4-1,CASSQDVGQGKTQYF,TGCGCCAGCAGCCAAGACGTGGGACAGGGAAAGACCCAGTACTTC
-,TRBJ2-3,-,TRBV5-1,CASSLVLSSTSTDTQYF,TGCGCCAGCAGCTTGGTTCTGTCGTCGACGAGCACAGATACGCAGTATTTT
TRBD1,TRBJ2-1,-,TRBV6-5,CASRTGQFDNEQFF,TGTGCCAGCAGAACGGGACAGTTCGACAATGAGCAGTTCTTC